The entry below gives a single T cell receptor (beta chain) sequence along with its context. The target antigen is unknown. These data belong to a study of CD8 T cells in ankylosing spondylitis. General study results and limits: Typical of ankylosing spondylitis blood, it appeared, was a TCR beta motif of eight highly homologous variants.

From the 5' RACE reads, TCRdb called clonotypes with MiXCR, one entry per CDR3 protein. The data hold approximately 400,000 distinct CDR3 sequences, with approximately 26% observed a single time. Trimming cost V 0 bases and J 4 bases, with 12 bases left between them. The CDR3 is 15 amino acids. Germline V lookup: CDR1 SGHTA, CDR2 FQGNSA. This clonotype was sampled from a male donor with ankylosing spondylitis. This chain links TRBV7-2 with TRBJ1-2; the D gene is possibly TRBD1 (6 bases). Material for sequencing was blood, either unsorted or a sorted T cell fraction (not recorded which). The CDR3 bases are TGTGCCAGCAGCTTAGCGGCAGGGGTGCCCTATGGCTACACCTTC. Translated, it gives CASSLAAGVPYGYTF.